This record looks at one TCR beta chain sequence and its context. The sample is drawn from a study of T cells expressing NK-cell markers. Reanalyzing the 5' RACE reads, TCRdb keeps one entry per CDR3 protein, without DNA. This listing includes a few hundred thousand distinct CDR3 sequences. The length of the CDR3 is 16 residues. In germline, CDR1 is KGHDR, CDR2 SFDVKD. The material sequenced was blood T cells: a sorted CD56 or NKG2C T cell subset, CD4+ or CD8+ T cells, or bulk PBMC T cells (not recorded which). The sequence was obtained from a woman in her 50s in good health. The chain employs TRBV24-1 and TRBJ2-2; the TCRdb D gene call, TRBD1, has no DNA to confirm it. The CDR3 is CATSDPGQGRTGELFF.